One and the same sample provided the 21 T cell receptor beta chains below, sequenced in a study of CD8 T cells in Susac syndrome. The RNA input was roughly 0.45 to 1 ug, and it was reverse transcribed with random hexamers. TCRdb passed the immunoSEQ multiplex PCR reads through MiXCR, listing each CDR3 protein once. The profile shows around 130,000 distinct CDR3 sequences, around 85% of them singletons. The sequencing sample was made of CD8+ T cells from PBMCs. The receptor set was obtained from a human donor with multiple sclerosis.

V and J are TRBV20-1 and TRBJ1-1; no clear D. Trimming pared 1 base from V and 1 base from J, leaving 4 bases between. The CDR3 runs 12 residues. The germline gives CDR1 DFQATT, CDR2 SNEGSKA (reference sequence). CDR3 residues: CSARVRNTEAFF. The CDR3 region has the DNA TGCAGTGCTAGAGTCCGGAACACTGAAGCTTTCTTT.

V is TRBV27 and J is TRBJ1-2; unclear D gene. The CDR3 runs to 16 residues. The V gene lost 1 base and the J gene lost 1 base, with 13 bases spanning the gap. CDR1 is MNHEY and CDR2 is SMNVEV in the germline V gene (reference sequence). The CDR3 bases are TGTGCCAGCAGTTTATTAGGTGGATCCCTTAACTATGGCTACACCTTC. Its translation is CASSLLGGSLNYGYTF.

The CDR3 protein is CASSLTRQGGSGYTF. CDR3 DNA sequence: TGTGCCAGCAGCTTAACGAGACAGGGCGGGAGTGGCTACACCTTC. The chain employs TRBV7-2 and TRBJ1-2; 7 bases align to TRBD1. The V gene's germline CDR1 is SGHTA and CDR2 FQGNSA. V gave up 2 bases and J gave up 7 bases; unmatched junction bases: 10. The CDR3 length is 15 residues.

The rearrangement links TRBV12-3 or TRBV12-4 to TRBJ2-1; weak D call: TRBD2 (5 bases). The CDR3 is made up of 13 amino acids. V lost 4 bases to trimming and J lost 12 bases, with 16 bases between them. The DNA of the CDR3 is TGTGCCAGCAGTTCCCACAGCGGATTTGGGCAGTTCTTC. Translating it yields CASSSHSGFGQFF.

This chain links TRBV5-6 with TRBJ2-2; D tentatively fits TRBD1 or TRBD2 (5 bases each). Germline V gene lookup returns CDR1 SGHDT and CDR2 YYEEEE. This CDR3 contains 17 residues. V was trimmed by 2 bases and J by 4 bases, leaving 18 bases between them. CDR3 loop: CASSFLSWGMITGELFF. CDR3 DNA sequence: TGTGCCAGCAGCTTCCTTTCGTGGGGGATGATCACCGGGGAGCTGTTTTTT.

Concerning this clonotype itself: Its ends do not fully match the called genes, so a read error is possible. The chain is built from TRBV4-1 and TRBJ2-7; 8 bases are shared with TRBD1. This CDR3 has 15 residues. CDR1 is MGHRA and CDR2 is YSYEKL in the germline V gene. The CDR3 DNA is TGCGTCAGCAGCCTAGGTGGTACAGGGGGCTACGAGCAGTACTTC. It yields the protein CVSSLGGTGGYEQYF.

CDR3 nucleotides: TGTGCCAGCAGCTTAGACCCCCGGTATTCCACCTTC. It is translated as CASSLDPRYSTF. The chain has TRBV11-2 and TRBJ1-2; D remains ambiguous. From germline, CDR1 is SGHAT and CDR2 FQNNGV. The V end lost 0 bases, the J end lost 13 bases, and 12 bases lay between the germline ends. This CDR3 has 12 amino acids.

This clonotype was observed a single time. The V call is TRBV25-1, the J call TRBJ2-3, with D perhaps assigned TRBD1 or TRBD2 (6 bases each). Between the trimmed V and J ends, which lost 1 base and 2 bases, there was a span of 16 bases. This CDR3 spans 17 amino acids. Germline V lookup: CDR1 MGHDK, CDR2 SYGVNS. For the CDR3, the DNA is TGTGCCAGCAGTGAATGGGGGGCAGGGATAAACACAGATACGCAGTATTTT. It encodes CASSEWGAGINTDTQYF.

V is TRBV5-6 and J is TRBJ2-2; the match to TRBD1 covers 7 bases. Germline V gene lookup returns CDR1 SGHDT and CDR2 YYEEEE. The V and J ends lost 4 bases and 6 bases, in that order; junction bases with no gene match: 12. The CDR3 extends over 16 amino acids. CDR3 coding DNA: TGTGCCAGCAGCCCCGAACCGGGACAGAGGGCCGGGGAGCTGTTTTTT. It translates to CASSPEPGQRAGELFF.

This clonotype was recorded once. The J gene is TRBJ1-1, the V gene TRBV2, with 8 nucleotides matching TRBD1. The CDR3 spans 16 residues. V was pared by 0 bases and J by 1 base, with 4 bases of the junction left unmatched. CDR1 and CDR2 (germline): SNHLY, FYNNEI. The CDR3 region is CASSEARDRPNTEAFF. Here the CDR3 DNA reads TGTGCCAGCAGTGAAGCGCGGGACAGGCCGAACACTGAAGCTTTCTTT. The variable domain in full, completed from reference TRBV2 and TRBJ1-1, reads EPEVTQTPSHQVTQMGQEVILRCVPISNHLYFYWYRQILGQKVEFLVSFYNNEISEKSEIFDDQFSVERPDGSNFTLKIRSTKLEDSAMYFCASSEARDRPNTEAFFGQGTRLTVV.

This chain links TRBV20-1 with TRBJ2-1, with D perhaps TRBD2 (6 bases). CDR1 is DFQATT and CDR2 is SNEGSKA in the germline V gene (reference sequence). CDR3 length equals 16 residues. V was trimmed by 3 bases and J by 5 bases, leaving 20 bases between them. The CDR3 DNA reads TGCAGTGCTAGGGGAGGAGAGCTGAACGCTAACAATGAGCAGTTCTTC. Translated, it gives CSARGGELNANNEQFF.

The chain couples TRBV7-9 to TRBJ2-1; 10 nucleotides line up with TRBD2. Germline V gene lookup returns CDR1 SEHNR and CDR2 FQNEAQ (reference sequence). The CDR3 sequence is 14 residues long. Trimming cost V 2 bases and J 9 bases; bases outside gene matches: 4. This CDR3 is CASSLTSGVPEQFF. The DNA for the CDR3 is TGTGCCAGCAGCTTAACTAGCGGGGTTCCTGAGCAGTTCTTC. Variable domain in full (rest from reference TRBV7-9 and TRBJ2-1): DTGVSQNPRHKITKRGQNVTFRCDPISEHNRLYWYRQTLGQGPEFLTYFQNEAQLEKSRLLSDRFSAERPKGSFSTLEIQRTEQGDSAMYLCASSLTSGVPEQFFGPGTRLTVL.

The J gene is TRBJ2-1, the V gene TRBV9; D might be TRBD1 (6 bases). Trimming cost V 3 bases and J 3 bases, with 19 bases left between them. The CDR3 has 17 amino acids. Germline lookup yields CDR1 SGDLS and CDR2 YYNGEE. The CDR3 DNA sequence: TGTGCCAGCAGCGCACCAATCGGACAGCAAAACTACAATGAGCAGTTCTTC. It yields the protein CASSAPIGQQNYNEQFF.

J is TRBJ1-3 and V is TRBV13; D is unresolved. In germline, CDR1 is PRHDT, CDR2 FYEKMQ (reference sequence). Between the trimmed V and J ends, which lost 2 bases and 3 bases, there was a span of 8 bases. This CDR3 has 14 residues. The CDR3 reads CASSLWTYGNTIYF. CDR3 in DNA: TGTGCCAGCAGCTTATGGACTTATGGAAACACCATATATTTT.

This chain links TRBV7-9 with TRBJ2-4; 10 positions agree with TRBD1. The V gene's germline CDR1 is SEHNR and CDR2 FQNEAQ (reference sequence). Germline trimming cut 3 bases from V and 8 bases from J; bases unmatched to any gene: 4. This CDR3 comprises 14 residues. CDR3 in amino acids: CASSFRDRGDIQYF. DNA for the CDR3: TGTGCCAGCAGCTTCCGGGACAGGGGAGACATTCAGTACTTC. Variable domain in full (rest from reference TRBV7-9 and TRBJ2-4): DTGVSQNPRHKITKRGQNVTFRCDPISEHNRLYWYRQTLGQGPEFLTYFQNEAQLEKSRLLSDRFSAERPKGSFSTLEIQRTEQGDSAMYLCASSFRDRGDIQYFGAGTRLSVL.

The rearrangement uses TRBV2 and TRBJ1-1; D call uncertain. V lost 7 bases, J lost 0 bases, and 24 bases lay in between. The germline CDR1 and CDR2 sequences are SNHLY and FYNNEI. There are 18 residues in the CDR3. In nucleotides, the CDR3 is TGTGCCAGCACTAAAACACCGGGCCGCGGCCCCATGAACACTGAAGCTTTCTTT. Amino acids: CASTKTPGRGPMNTEAFF. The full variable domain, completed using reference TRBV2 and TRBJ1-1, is EPEVTQTPSHQVTQMGQEVILRCVPISNHLYFYWYRQILGQKVEFLVSFYNNEISEKSEIFDDQFSVERPDGSNFTLKIRSTKLEDSAMYFCASTKTPGRGPMNTEAFFGQGTRLTVV.

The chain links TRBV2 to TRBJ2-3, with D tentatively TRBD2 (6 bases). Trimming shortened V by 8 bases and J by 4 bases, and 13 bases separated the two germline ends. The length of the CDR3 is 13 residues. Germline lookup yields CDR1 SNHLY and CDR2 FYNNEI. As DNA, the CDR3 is TGTGCCAGCGTTGGGAGGTTGGCAGATACGCAGTATTTT. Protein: CASVGRLADTQYF.

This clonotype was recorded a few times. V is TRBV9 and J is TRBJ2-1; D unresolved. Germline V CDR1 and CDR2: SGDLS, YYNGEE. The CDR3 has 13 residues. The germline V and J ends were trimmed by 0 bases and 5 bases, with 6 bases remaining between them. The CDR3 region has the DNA TGTGCCAGCAGCGTAGGGGCCCACAATGAGCAGTTCTTC. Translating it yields CASSVGAHNEQFF.

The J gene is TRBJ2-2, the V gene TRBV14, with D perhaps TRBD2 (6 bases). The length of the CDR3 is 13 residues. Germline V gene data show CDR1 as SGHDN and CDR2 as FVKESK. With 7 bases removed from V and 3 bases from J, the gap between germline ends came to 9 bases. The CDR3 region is CASTGEDTGELFF. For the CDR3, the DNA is TGTGCCAGCACGGGGGAGGACACCGGGGAGCTGTTTTTT. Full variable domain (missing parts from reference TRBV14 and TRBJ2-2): EAGVTQFPSHSVIEKGQTVTLRCDPISGHDNLYWYRRVMGKEIKFLLHFVKESKQDESGMPNNRFLAERTGGTYSTLKVQPAELEDSGVYFCASTGEDTGELFFGEGSRLTVL.

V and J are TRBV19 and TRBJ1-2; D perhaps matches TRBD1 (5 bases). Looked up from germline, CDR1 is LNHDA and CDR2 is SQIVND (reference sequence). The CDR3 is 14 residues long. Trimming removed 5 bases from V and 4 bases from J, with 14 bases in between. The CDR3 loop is CASSAGDGTYGYTF. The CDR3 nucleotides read TGTGCCAGTAGTGCCGGGGACGGGACCTATGGCTACACCTTC.

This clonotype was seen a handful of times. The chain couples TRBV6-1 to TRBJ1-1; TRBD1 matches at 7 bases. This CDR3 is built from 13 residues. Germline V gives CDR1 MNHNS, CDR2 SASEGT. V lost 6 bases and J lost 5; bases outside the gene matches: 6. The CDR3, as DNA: TGTGCCAGCAGACCACAGGGGAGGACTGAAGCTTTCTTT. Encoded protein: CASRPQGRTEAFF.